This T cell receptor (beta chain) was profiled in a study of blood T cell repertoires in COVID-19. Background on the study: The United States, Italy and Spain supplied acute and convalescent COVID-19 samples. From T cells, B-cell-depleted T cells, or PBMCs came the material, which was cDNA or gDNA.

In the original analysis: Reference gene primer amplification gave estimated nucleated cell counts. Clones were sequenced by immunoSEQ multiplex PCR, and TCRdb holds only the in-frame ones, with some missing. That table supplies the V and J calls and clone size; D and trimming were determined from the DNA. The data hold a few hundred thousand clones, with approximately 84% observed a single time. Germline values: CDR1 SGHRS, CDR2 YFSETQ. The germline V and J ends were trimmed by 0 bases and 3 bases, with 2 bases remaining between them. The CDR3 is 12 residues long. Remarks on this clone: Additional DNA sequences in this sample encode the identical CDR3.

Sequencing was carried out using peripheral blood. The sequence came from a man in his forties with acute or convalescent COVID-19. V gene TRBV5-1 combines with J gene TRBJ2-3; D gene unclear. CDR3 DNA: TGCGCCAGCAGCTTGGCTACAGATACGCAGTATTTT. Translated, it gives CASSLATDTQYF.